This T cell receptor (beta chain) emerged from a study of shared clonotypes between healthy human individuals. Study-level information: Each donor's CD4 naive and CD4 memory cells filled three plates apiece, CD8 naive two, and CD8 memory one.

Trimming removed 1 base at V and 4 bases at J, with 8 bases between. Germline V gene data show CDR1 as MNHNS and CDR2 as SASEGT. The CDR3 spans 13 residues. Whole-study results and caveats: Sampling used blood alone; tissue repertoires probably differ. Estimated richness values were generally larger in naive subsets than in memory subsets.

Repertoires were generated with immunoSEQ multiplex PCR, while TCRdb's copy carries only in-frame clones and drops some. The sample comprises 600,000 or so clones, around 96% of which are singletons, and approximately 0.11% rests with the top ten. Concerning this clone: Its target is not known. This sample also contains other DNA sequences that code for the same CDR3.

Naive CD8 cells were CD45RO-negative, positively selected for CCR7, excluding terminally differentiated effector memory CD45RA+ cells. The sample comprised naive CD8+ T cells sorted from blood. The TCR sequence derives from a woman aged 25-40 years in good health. This chain links TRBV6-1 with TRBJ2-7; D not resolved. This CDR3 reads CASSEGTDYEQYF. For the CDR3, the DNA is TGTGCCAGCAGTGAAGGTACGGATTACGAGCAGTACTTC.